The sequence of this T cell receptor (beta chain) was determined in a study of cytomegalovirus exposure and HLA in healthy donors. General study points: Rare TCR sequences predominated, though certain public TCRs were found in many donors.

A remark on this clone: Its target is not known.

Profiling relied on immunoSEQ multiplex PCR, and the TCRdb table lists in-frame clones only, not all of them. The sample shows 70,000 to 75,000 clones, about 94% of them seen only once. The CDR3 covers 13 residues. Germline V lookup: CDR1 MGHRA, CDR2 YSYEKL. V lost 2 bases, J lost 6 bases, and 7 bases lay in between. The sequence was obtained from a man aged 18 to 35 in good health and CMV-seropositive. This chain connects TRBV4-1 to TRBJ1-4; D is ambiguous. The sequenced material came from PBMCs. As DNA, the CDR3 is TGCGCCAGCAGCCAATGGCGGGATGAAAAACTGTTTTTT. This gives the protein CASSQWRDEKLFF.